These 24 T cell receptor beta chains were all obtained from the same sample, sequenced in a study of vaccination effects on CD4 cells after COVID-19. In the ViraFEST assay, antigen-specific CD4+ clonotypes were identified by expansion after peptide-pool stimulation. Researchers isolated CD4+ T cells once roughly ten days of culture had elapsed. The person's infection with SARS-CoV-2, confirmed by PCR, took place between March and December 2020. No cognate antigen is known for these TCRs. The table came from immunoSEQ multiplex PCR; TCRdb's copy has only in-frame clones and leaves some out. Here the sample spans 35,000 to 45,000 clones, just under 75% being singletons. This material consisted of CD4+ T cells from PBMCs cultured with a peptide pool, taken before COVID-19 vaccination. Receptor source: a human donor who had a prior SARS-CoV-2 infection.

This rearrangement joins TRBV4-1 to TRBJ2-7; perhaps D is TRBD1 or TRBD2 (5 bases each). The CDR3 is 14 residues long. Germline V lookup: CDR1 MGHRA, CDR2 YSYEKL. The germline V and J ends were trimmed by 10 bases and 0 bases, with 16 bases remaining between them. CDR3 loop: CATKGTASSYEQYF. For the CDR3, the DNA is TGCGCCACCAAAGGGACGGCGAGCTCCTACGAGCAGTACTTC.

The chain uses TRBV5-6 and TRBJ2-3; no clear D. The V end was cut by 0 bases, the J end by 6 bases, with 11 bases between. Germline assignment: CDR1 SGHDT and CDR2 YYEEEE. The CDR3 has 14 residues. In nucleotides, the CDR3 is TGTGCCAGCAGCTTGGTCGTGGGTGGGGATACGCAGTATTTT. Its protein product is CASSLVVGGDTQYF.

V gene TRBV11-2 combines with J gene TRBJ2-7, with a possible D match to TRBD2 (6 bases). Trimming stripped 1 base from V and 2 bases from J, with 15 bases between. The CDR3 spans 16 residues. Germline-derived CDR1 and CDR2 are SGHAT and FQNNGV. CDR3 DNA: TGTGCCAGCAGCTTAGCGTCCGGCGGGGTTGCCTACGAGCAGTACTTC. It is translated as CASSLASGGVAYEQYF.

The chain is built from TRBV5-4 and TRBJ2-5, with 16 bases matching TRBD2. The junction had 8 bases not matched to a gene; V was cut back by 5 bases and J by 1 base. This CDR3 contains 18 residues. Germline loops: CDR1 SGHNT, CDR2 YYREEE (reference sequence). The CDR3 coding sequence is TGTGCCAGCAGACTGGGACTAGCGGGAGGGGGAGGCCAAGAGACCCAGTACTTC. This sequence encodes CASRLGLAGGGGQETQYF. The whole variable domain, filled in from reference TRBV5-4 and TRBJ2-5, reads ETGVTQSPTHLIKTRGQQVTLRCSSQSGHNTVSWYQQALGQGPQFIFQYYREEENGRGNFPPRFSGLQFPNYSSELNVNALELDDSALYLCASRLGLAGGGGQETQYFGPGTRLLVL.

The chain links TRBV10-3 to TRBJ2-6; maybe TRBD1 (5 bases). The ends were cut back, 7 bases at V and 0 bases at J, with 19 bases in the middle. This CDR3 is built from 18 residues. Germline V gene data show CDR1 as ENHRY and CDR2 as SYGVKD. Here the CDR3 reads CAITPTAVIFSGANVLTF. CDR3 sequence (DNA): TGTGCCATCACCCCGACAGCCGTTATTTTCTCTGGGGCCAACGTCCTGACTTTC.

The V call is TRBV6-5, the J call TRBJ1-4; 8 positions match TRBD1. V gave up 4 bases and J gave up 14 bases; unmatched junction bases: 9. The CDR3 is 13 residues long. Germline values: CDR1 MNHEY, CDR2 SVGAGI. The CDR3 DNA reads as TGTGCCAGCAGTTCCACGACAGGGGTCGATCTGTTTTTT. Residues: CASSSTTGVDLFF.

The chain joins TRBV6-5 to TRBJ1-3; D uncertain. This CDR3 has 14 residues. Germline V CDR1 and CDR2: MNHEY, SVGAGI. The ends were cut back, 8 bases at V and 5 bases at J, with 16 bases in the middle. CDR3 nucleotides: TGTGCCAGCCAAGAAGGTCGTTACCGAAACACCATATATTTT. Protein: CASQEGRYRNTIYF.

This rearrangement joins TRBV5-5 to TRBJ2-7; 10 nucleotides match TRBD2. Germline V gene sequence: CDR1 SGHKS, CDR2 YYEKEE (reference sequence). The trim removed 1 base at V and 4 bases at J, leaving 5 bases unmatched. CDR3 length equals 15 residues. The chain's CDR3 is CASSLRGTSVYEQYF. The CDR3 DNA reads as TGTGCCAGCAGCTTGAGGGGGACTAGCGTGTACGAGCAGTACTTC.

V is TRBV5-5 and J is TRBJ1-2; D gene ambiguous. Germline V gene data show CDR1 as SGHKS and CDR2 as YYEKEE (reference sequence). V lost 4 bases and J 5 bases, leaving 18 bases between the germline ends. The CDR3 is 15 residues long. The CDR3, as DNA: TGTGCCAGCAGCCTCCTTGTCTCGGGTTCTTATGGCTACACCTTC. Its protein is CASSLLVSGSYGYTF.

This chain connects TRBV30 to TRBJ1-1, with D hard to call. The germline V and J ends were trimmed by 0 bases and 0 bases, with 5 bases remaining between them. CDR3 length: 13 residues. Per the germline V gene, CDR1 is GTSNPN and CDR2 is SVGIG (reference sequence). DNA for the CDR3: TGTGCCTGGAGTGTACTAGTGAACACTGAAGCTTTCTTT. Amino acid sequence: CAWSVLVNTEAFF.

V and J are TRBV7-6 and TRBJ2-5; tentatively, D is TRBD2 (7 bases). The CDR3 is made up of 15 amino acids. CDR1 is SGHVS and CDR2 is FNYEAQ in the germline V gene. The V end lost 5 bases, the J end lost 1 base, and 14 bases lay between the germline ends. CDR3: CASSQPGGPQETQYF. CDR3 in DNA: TGTGCCAGCAGCCAGCCCGGGGGGCCCCAAGAGACCCAGTACTTC.

The J gene is TRBJ2-6, the V gene TRBV7-3; a possible D gene is TRBD2 (5 bases). The length of the CDR3 is 16 residues. With 2 bases removed from V and 0 bases from J, the gap between germline ends came to 8 bases. Germline CDR1 is SGHTA and CDR2 is FQGTGA. The DNA for the CDR3 is TGTGCCAGCAGCTTATCGAGGGACTCTGGGGCCAACGTCCTGACTTTC. Translating gives CASSLSRDSGANVLTF.

The chain has TRBV18 and TRBJ2-7; the match to TRBD2 covers 8 bases. V shed 1 base and J 5 bases; nucleotides not matched to a gene: 4. Germline V lookup: CDR1 KGHSH, CDR2 LQKENI. The CDR3 spans 14 residues. CDR3 protein: CASSPRSREDEQYF. The CDR3 bases are TGTGCCAGCTCACCACGGTCGCGGGAGGACGAGCAGTACTTC.

This clone was seen more than once but under ten times. The genes are TRBV4-3 and TRBJ1-1; D call uncertain. Trimming took off 0 bases at V and 2 bases at J, with 16 bases between the two ends. CDR3 length: 17 residues. CDR1 LGHNA and CDR2 YSLEER come from the germline V gene. The CDR3 nucleotides read TGCGCCAGCAGCCAAGATCTCGGTGGATTTTTAAACACTGAAGCTTTCTTT. Amino acids: CASSQDLGGFLNTEAFF.

This chain connects TRBV6-2 or TRBV6-3 to TRBJ2-3, with TRBD1 matching over 9 bases. Germline V gene lookup returns CDR1 MNHEY and CDR2 SVGEGT. The CDR3 totals 16 residues. Trimming removed 0 bases from V and 4 bases from J; junction bases left unmatched: 5. Here the CDR3 DNA reads TGTGCCAGCAGTTACTCGATAGACAGGGGGGCAGATACGCAGTATTTT. Translated, it gives CASSYSIDRGADTQYF.

The chain is built from TRBV5-1 and TRBJ2-3; D not resolved. Germline V gene lookup returns CDR1 SGHRS and CDR2 YFSETQ. V lost 0 bases and J 4 bases, leaving 9 bases between the germline ends. CDR3 length: 14 residues. The CDR3 region is CASSLGGGADTQYF. The CDR3 DNA reads as TGCGCCAGCAGCTTGGGGGGTGGGGCAGATACGCAGTATTTT.

The rearrangement joins TRBV5-1 to TRBJ2-1; 10 bases match TRBD2. V shed 4 bases and J 8 bases; nucleotides not matched to a gene: 6. CDR3 length equals 14 residues. The germline V gene has CDR1 SGHRS and CDR2 YFSETQ. CDR3 amino acids: CASSIAGGGDEQFF. CDR3 sequence (DNA): TGCGCCAGCAGCATAGCGGGAGGTGGGGATGAGCAGTTCTTC. The entire variable domain, with the rest obtained from reference TRBV5-1 and TRBJ2-1, is as follows: KAGVTQTPRYLIKTRGQQVTLSCSPISGHRSVSWYQQTPGQGLQFLFEYFSETQRNKGNFPGRFSGRQFSNSRSEMNVSTLELGDSALYLCASSIAGGGDEQFFGPGTRLTVL.

The J gene is TRBJ2-1, the V gene TRBV5-1; D may be TRBD2 (6 bases). V dropped 4 bases and J dropped 4 bases, with 15 bases sitting between them. The CDR3 totals 15 residues. The germline V gene has CDR1 SGHRS and CDR2 YFSETQ. For the CDR3, the DNA is TGCGCCAGCAGCAACCCTAGCGAATTTTACAATGAGCAGTTCTTC. Its translation is CASSNPSEFYNEQFF.

CDR3 bases: TGTGCCAGCAGTGAAGGGATGGCGGGGATGAACACTGAAGCTTTCTTT. Its translation: CASSEGMAGMNTEAFF. The V gene is TRBV6-1, the J gene TRBJ1-1; no clear D gene. Germline CDR1 is MNHNS and CDR2 is SASEGT. With 1 base removed from V and 0 bases from J, the gap between germline ends came to 12 bases. There are 16 residues in the CDR3.

This chain joins TRBV6-5 and TRBJ1-2; tentative D call: TRBD1 (5 bases). Trimming took 5 bases from V and 2 from J, leaving 9 bases between them. The CDR3 length is 13 residues. CDR1 MNHEY and CDR2 SVGAGI come from the germline V gene. DNA of the CDR3: TGTGCCAGCAGTCGCCGACAGAACTATGGCTACACCTTC. Its translation is CASSRRQNYGYTF.

The chain is built from TRBV5-8 and TRBJ1-4; D might be TRBD1 (5 bases). Trimming removed 4 bases at V and 7 bases at J, with 14 bases between. The CDR3 is made up of 14 amino acids. The germline gives CDR1 SGHTS, CDR2 YDEGEE. The chain's CDR3 is CASSLPGLTEKLFF. CDR3 sequence (DNA): TGTGCCAGCAGCCTTCCGGGGCTAACTGAAAAACTGTTTTTT.

Remarks on this clone: The germline gene is not matched at one end of the junction; a read error may be the cause. The V gene is TRBV5-1, the J gene TRBJ2-7; TRBD1 might be the D (6 bases). The CDR3 is 13 amino acids. CDR1 is SGHRS, CDR2 YFSETQ, per germline. CDR3 amino acids: CASSTGTSSRENF. In nucleotides, the CDR3 is TGCGCCAGCAGCACCGGGACATCCTCACGGGAAAACTTC.

This chain uses TRBV4-3 with TRBJ1-1; maybe TRBD1 (6 bases). The CDR3 consists of 16 residues. Germline loops: CDR1 LGHNA, CDR2 YSLEER. V lost 3 bases and J lost 6, with 20 bases in between. CDR3 protein: CASSQLPGEGGAEAFF. The CDR3 DNA reads as TGCGCCAGCAGCCAGTTACCAGGGGAGGGCGGAGCTGAAGCTTTCTTT.

The chain recombines TRBV4-1 with TRBJ2-3, with 12 bases aligning to TRBD2. This CDR3 spans 18 amino acids. Germline CDR1 MGHRA, CDR2 YSYEKL. V trimming: 3 bases; J trimming: 0 bases; junction bases outside the gene matches: 7. CDR3 nucleotides: TGCGCCAGCAGCCACTTAAGGACTAGCGGGGTGAGCACAGATACGCAGTATTTT. This translates into CASSHLRTSGVSTDTQYF.